This paragraph covers one T cell receptor beta chain sequence. The data originate from a study of blood T cell repertoires in COVID-19. Study as a whole: Both acute and convalescent COVID-19 samples were obtained from the United States, Italy and Spain. In each case, the material was cDNA or gDNA derived from T cells, B-cell-depleted T cells, or PBMCs.

In the original analysis: Reference gene primer amplification in the assay estimated nucleated cell counts. The method was immunoSEQ multiplex PCR; TCRdb's version includes in-frame clones alone and lacks a portion of them. From that table come the V and J calls and clone size; the DNA was used to work out D and trimming. The sample contains about 80,000 clones, roughly 91% of which appear only once. The trim removed 7 bases at V and 1 base at J, leaving 5 bases unmatched. CDR3 length: 14 residues. From germline, CDR1 is SGHAT and CDR2 FQNNGV. The specimen sequenced was peripheral blood. The gene calls are TRBV11-2 and TRBJ1-1, with 8 positions matching TRBD1. The sequence was collected from a woman aged 45-60 years in a cohort sampled during active COVID-19. The CDR3 DNA reads as TGTGCCAGCACCCGGGACAGGACGAACACTGAAGCTTTCTTT. This sequence encodes CASTRDRTNTEAFF.